This T cell receptor beta chain was found in a study of neurological immune-mediated disorders. Worth noting for this clonotype: The antigen is undetermined.

Notes on the study in general: The expanded clones of different subjects shared no CDR3 amino acid sequences (suggesting private repertoires in all groups).

The length of the CDR3 is 16 residues. Germline loops: CDR1 MNHEY, CDR2 SMNVEV (reference sequence). Trimming cost V 3 bases and J 7 bases; bases outside gene matches: 14. Unsorted libraries used 2 million PBMCs kept at -80 degrees C. Per sequencing run, 15-18 subjects together gave over 160 million TCR-beta sequences. MiXCR was run by TCRdb on the 5' RACE reads, yielding one entry per CDR3 protein. The profile covers roughly 40,000 distinct CDR3 sequences, with about 2.5% appearing a single time and less than 2.5% taken by the ten largest. The J gene is TRBJ2-7, the V gene TRBV27, with 8 positions matching TRBD2. The material sequenced was PBMCs. This sequence originates from a man aged 45-65 years with multiple sclerosis. The CDR3 nucleotides are TGTGCCAGCAGTTTGTTCGGGGCAGCTATAGCGGGGGAGCAGTACTTC. Its protein is CASSLFGAAIAGEQYF.